This TCR beta chain was observed in a study of blood T cell repertoires in COVID-19. Across the study: The United States, Italy and Spain were the sources of the acute and convalescent COVID-19 samples. T cells, B-cell-depleted T cells, or PBMCs provided the cDNA or gDNA that served as material.

The count of this clone is one. In the original workflow: Estimates of nucleated cell counts were drawn from the amplification of reference gene primers. Data came from immunoSEQ multiplex PCR; TCRdb stores just in-frame clones and leaves some out. V and J calls and clone size are copied from that table; D and trimming were computed from the DNA. The sample includes about 220,000 clones, approximately 80% seen only once; the top ten take approximately 20%. CDR3 length: 16 amino acids. The germline V gene encodes CDR1 SGHVS and CDR2 FNYEAQ. V was clipped by 4 bases and J by 3 bases; unmatched bases: 9.

This chain connects TRBV7-6 to TRBJ2-1; TRBD2 agrees at 7 bases. The receptor was derived from a man aged 30 to 39 with active or convalescent COVID-19. Specimen: peripheral blood. DNA of the CDR3: TGTGCCAGCAGCTCCCCCGGCCTAGCGGACTACAATGAGCAGTTCTTC. This gives the protein CASSSPGLADYNEQFF.